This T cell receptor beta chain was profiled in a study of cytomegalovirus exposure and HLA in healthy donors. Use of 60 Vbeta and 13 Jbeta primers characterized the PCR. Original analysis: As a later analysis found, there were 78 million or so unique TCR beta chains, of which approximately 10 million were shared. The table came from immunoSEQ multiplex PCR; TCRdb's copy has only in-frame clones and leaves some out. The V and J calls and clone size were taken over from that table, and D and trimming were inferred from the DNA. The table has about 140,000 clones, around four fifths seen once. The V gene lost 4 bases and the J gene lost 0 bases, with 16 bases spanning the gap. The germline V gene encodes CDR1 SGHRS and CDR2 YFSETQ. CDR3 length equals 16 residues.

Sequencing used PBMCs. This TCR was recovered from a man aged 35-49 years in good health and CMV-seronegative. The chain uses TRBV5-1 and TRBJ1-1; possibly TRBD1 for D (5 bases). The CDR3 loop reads CASSPRWTRLNTEAFF. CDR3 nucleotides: TGCGCCAGCAGCCCTCGTTGGACAAGATTGAACACTGAAGCTTTCTTT.